These 29 T cell receptor beta chains originate from one sample sequenced in a study of T cell repertoires in cytomegalovirus infection. TCRdb reprocessed the reads with MiXCR, giving one entry per CDR3 protein. The sample lists some 440,000 distinct CDR3 sequences, 31% occurring once. The sequencing input was PBMCs. The origin of the receptors is a human donor in good health (CMV status not recorded). Some clones in this sample may be carry-over from other donors' samples.

The chain carries TRBV9 and TRBJ2-3, with a weak D call TRBD2 (6 bases). Germline CDR1 is SGDLS and CDR2 is YYNGEE. Trimming pared 3 bases from V and 1 base from J, leaving 18 bases between. CDR3 length: 17 amino acids. CDR3 loop: CASSASGSGGGTDTQYF. CDR3 in DNA: TGTGCCAGCAGCGCCTCCGGGTCCGGGGGTGGCACAGATACGCAGTATTTT.

Only a few counts were recorded for this clonotype. V is TRBV27 and J is TRBJ2-7; tentatively, D is TRBD1 (7 bases). CDR3 length: 16 amino acids. From germline, CDR1 is MNHEY and CDR2 SMNVEV (reference sequence). The V and J ends lost 7 bases and 1 base respectively, with 20 bases between them. The CDR3 is CASTPGGGGWSYEQYF. DNA for the CDR3: TGTGCCAGCACCCCCGGTGGAGGGGGCTGGTCCTACGAGCAGTACTTC.

This clonotype was detected once. As the CDR3 is not closed by the conserved phenylalanine or tryptophan, this likely results from a read error. V usage is TRBV11-2 and J usage is TRBJ2-6, with D perhaps TRBD1 (6 bases). Germline V gives CDR1 SGHAT, CDR2 FQNNGV. The length of the CDR3 is 20 residues. DNA for the CDR3: TGTGCCGGCAGCTTAGCCCCCCCGGGACAAGACCCCCTCGGGGCCAACGTCCTGACTTTA. It encodes CAGSLAPPGQDPLGANVLTL.

This clonotype was counted at least ten times. This chain uses TRBV7-8 with TRBJ2-7; a weak D match, TRBD1 (5 bases). The CDR3 loop spans 15 amino acids. The V gene lost 1 base and the J gene lost 2 bases, with 12 bases spanning the gap. CDR1 is SGHVS, CDR2 FQNEAQ, per germline. The CDR3 loop is CASSLGGQGAYEQYF. The CDR3, as DNA: TGTGCCAGCAGCTTAGGAGGCCAGGGCGCCTACGAGCAGTACTTC.

The rearrangement links TRBV14 to TRBJ2-7; D remains unclear. Germline assignment: CDR1 SGHDN and CDR2 FVKESK. The CDR3 loop spans 14 amino acids. V lost 1 base and J 3 bases, leaving 10 bases between the germline ends. CDR3 nucleotide sequence: TGTGCCAGCAGCCAAGTGGGTAGAGACTACGAGCAGTACTTC. Translating it yields CASSQVGRDYEQYF. The variable domain in full, completed from reference TRBV14 and TRBJ2-7, reads EAGVTQFPSHSVIEKGQTVTLRCDPISGHDNLYWYRRVMGKEIKFLLHFVKESKQDESGMPNNRFLAERTGGTYSTLKVQPAELEDSGVYFCASSQVGRDYEQYFGPGTRLTVT.

V gene TRBV15 combines with J gene TRBJ1-2, with 9 bases fitting TRBD1. Germline CDR1 is LNHNV and CDR2 is YYDKDF (reference sequence). V dropped 4 bases and J dropped 9; count of bases not matched to a gene: 15. The CDR3 is 16 residues long. CDR3 sequence: CATSTERIGTGSSYTF. As DNA, the CDR3 is TGTGCCACCAGCACGGAGAGGATCGGGACAGGGTCGAGCTACACCTTC.

This clonotype has just a few counts. The chain uses TRBV4-1 and TRBJ1-1; TRBD1 is a possible D gene (6 bases). CDR1 is MGHRA, CDR2 YSYEKL, per germline. With 3 bases removed from V and 2 bases from J, the gap between germline ends came to 13 bases. The CDR3 length is 15 residues. CDR3 residues: CASSQVDRVNTEAFF. The CDR3 DNA is TGCGCCAGCAGCCAGGTGGACAGAGTTAACACTGAAGCTTTCTTT.

This chain connects TRBV29-1 to TRBJ2-2, with TRBD1 as a possible D gene (5 bases). The V gene lost 6 bases and the J gene lost 2 bases, with 10 bases spanning the gap. CDR1 and CDR2 (germline): SQVTM, ANQGSEA. The CDR3 totals 13 residues. The CDR3 loop is CSVGQSNTGELFF. DNA of the CDR3: TGCAGCGTGGGGCAATCCAACACCGGGGAGCTGTTTTTT.

This clonotype showed up just a few times. This chain uses TRBV20-1 with TRBJ1-5; D call uncertain. Trimming shortened V by 5 bases and J by 3 bases, and 11 bases separated the two germline ends. Germline lookup yields CDR1 DFQATT and CDR2 SNEGSKA (reference sequence). The CDR3 spans 13 residues. CDR3 amino acids: CSAPGEINQPQHF. In nucleotides, the CDR3 is TGCAGTGCTCCCGGGGAAATCAATCAGCCCCAGCATTTT.

The V and J genes are TRBV7-9 and TRBJ2-7; D is possibly TRBD1 (6 bases). The germline CDR1 and CDR2 sequences are SEHNR and FQNEAQ (reference sequence). The CDR3 runs 13 residues. The V gene lost 8 bases and the J gene lost 4 bases, with 15 bases spanning the gap. CDR3 bases: TGTGCCAGCTACCCTGGGGGACAATACGAGCAGTACTTC. Its translation is CASYPGGQYEQYF.

This sequence joins TRBV6-1 and TRBJ1-6, with TRBD1 matching 12 bases. Germline CDR1 is MNHNS and CDR2 is SASEGT. Unmatched junction bases numbered 12, after V lost 5 bases and J lost 7 bases. The CDR3 has 18 amino acids. The CDR3 nucleotides read TGTGCCAGCAGTAACCCCGGGACAGGGGGCGATGGCAATTCACCCCTCCACTTT. Protein product: CASSNPGTGGDGNSPLHF.

This clonotype has a handful of counts. The chain is built from TRBV10-3 and TRBJ1-2; weak D call: TRBD1 (5 bases). With 0 bases removed from V and 5 bases from J, the gap between germline ends came to 19 bases. This CDR3 has 17 residues. Per germline, CDR1 ENHRY and CDR2 SYGVKD. This chain's CDR3 is CAISESRQRRAIYGYTF. The CDR3 DNA sequence: TGTGCCATCAGTGAGTCTCGACAGAGAAGGGCCATTTATGGCTACACCTTC.

In its sample, this clonotype was seen once. At one end the junction does not follow the germline gene, possibly because of a read error. The chain carries TRBV25-1 and TRBJ2-3; D call uncertain. This CDR3 contains 18 residues. Germline V lookup: CDR1 MGHDK, CDR2 SYGVNS. CDR3 sequence: CACSEFPKGGSSTDTQYF. The CDR3 coding sequence is TGTGCCTGCAGTGAATTCCCAAAAGGTGGTTCGAGCACAGATACGCAGTATTTT.

This clonotype has at least ten counts. This chain joins TRBV28 and TRBJ2-7, with 9 bases identical to TRBD1. CDR1 MDHEN and CDR2 SYDVKM come from the germline V gene. The CDR3 loop spans 13 amino acids. V trimming: 8 bases; J trimming: 0 bases; junction bases outside the gene matches: 2. CDR3 sequence: CASGTGFSYEQYF. As DNA, the CDR3 is TGTGCCAGCGGGACAGGGTTCTCCTACGAGCAGTACTTC.

The chain carries TRBV7-2 and TRBJ1-5; 8 bases are a match to TRBD1. With V trimmed by 11 bases and J by 7 bases, 19 bases remained unmatched. Germline CDR1 reads SGHTA; CDR2 reads FQGNSA. The CDR3 length is 16 residues. The CDR3 nucleotides are TGTGCCTCAAGCTTATTGAGGACAGGGAACAACCAGCCCCAGCATTTT. This sequence encodes CASSLLRTGNNQPQHF.

Concerning this clonotype itself: A read error may account for a junction end that differs from germline. J is TRBJ2-1 and V is TRBV7-2; 8 bases align to TRBD2. The CDR3 length is 15 residues. Germline V gives CDR1 SGHTA, CDR2 FQGNSA. The CDR3 DNA reads TGTGACAGCAGTTTCCGGCGGGGGGACTACAATGAGCAGTTCTTC. Amino acid sequence: CDSSFRRGDYNEQFF.

This clonotype occurred many times. The chain recombines TRBV19 with TRBJ1-3, with TRBD1 identical over 7 bases. The CDR3 loop spans 16 amino acids. Germline CDR1 is LNHDA and CDR2 is SQIVND (reference sequence). Trimming at V came to 3 bases and at J to 0 bases, leaving 5 bases not matched to a gene. The CDR3 DNA reads TGTGCCAGTAGTATCGACAGGGCCGGCTCTGGAAACACCATATATTTT. This sequence encodes CASSIDRAGSGNTIYF.

This clonotype was seen repeatedly, ten times or more. V and J are TRBV12-3 or TRBV12-4 and TRBJ1-4; D not certain. The V end lost 1 base, the J end lost 4 bases, and 7 bases lay between the germline ends. The CDR3 is 14 amino acids. The CDR3 loop reads CASSLDRFNEKLFF. DNA of the CDR3: TGTGCCAGCAGTTTAGACAGATTTAATGAAAAACTGTTTTTT.

This clonotype was seen more than once but under ten times. V is TRBV12-3 or TRBV12-4 and J is TRBJ1-5, with 8 bases aligning to TRBD1. Trimming at V came to 6 bases and at J to 4 bases, leaving 8 bases not matched to a gene. The CDR3 totals 15 residues. CDR3 loop: CASSYDRGGNQPQHF. The CDR3 region has the DNA TGTGCCAGCAGCTACGACAGGGGCGGAAATCAGCCCCAGCATTTT.

The chain has TRBV6-2 or TRBV6-3 and TRBJ2-1, with D unclear. Germline assignment: CDR1 MNHEY and CDR2 SVGEGT. Trimming left V 2 bases short and J 10 bases short, with 9 bases between. The length of the CDR3 is 12 residues. The CDR3 DNA follows: TGTGCCAGCAGTTACAGCTACGGAGAGCAGTTCTTC. It encodes CASSYSYGEQFF.

This clonotype was recorded many times. V gene TRBV7-3 combines with J gene TRBJ2-1; 8 positions agree with TRBD2. V shed 5 bases, J shed 7 bases, and the junction held 4 bases outside the gene matches. The germline V gene has CDR1 SGHTA and CDR2 FQGTGA. The CDR3 length is 13 residues. In DNA form, the CDR3 reads TGTGCCAGCAGCCCAACGGGGGGGAATGAGCAGTTCTTC. Its protein is CASSPTGGNEQFF. Full variable domain (rest looked up from reference TRBV7-3 and TRBJ2-1): GAGVSQTPSNKVTEKGKYVELRCDPISGHTALYWYRQSLGQGPEFLIYFQGTGAADDSGLPNDRFFAVRPEGSVSTLKIQRTERGDSAVYLCASSPTGGNEQFFGPGTRLTVL.

In this sample, this clonotype turned up a few times. V is TRBV5-5 and J is TRBJ2-7; possibly TRBD1 or TRBD2 for D (5 bases each). The CDR3 length is 17 residues. Germline values: CDR1 SGHKS, CDR2 YYEKEE (reference sequence). Trimming left V 4 bases short and J 0 bases short, with 20 bases between. The CDR3 spells CASSAISGTLSSYEQYF. CDR3 bases: TGTGCCAGCAGCGCCATATCCGGGACGCTTAGCTCCTACGAGCAGTACTTC.

A few counts support this clonotype. This chain links TRBV15 with TRBJ2-3, with TRBD2 identical over 13 bases. This CDR3 has 15 residues. Germline V gene data show CDR1 as LNHNV and CDR2 as YYDKDF (reference sequence). J was trimmed by 3 bases and V by 7 bases; bases with no gene match: 4. The CDR3 sequence: CATKLAGGSTDTQYF. In DNA form, the CDR3 reads TGTGCCACCAAACTAGCGGGGGGGAGTACAGATACGCAGTATTTT.

This clonotype was observed a few times. A much more abundant neighbour one base away suggests this may be a read error. The chain links TRBV7-2 to TRBJ1-5; D gene uncertain. Trimming pared 5 bases from V and 2 bases from J, leaving 4 bases between. CDR1 is SGHTA and CDR2 is FQGNSA in the germline V gene. The CDR3 extends over 12 amino acids. CDR3 coding DNA: TGTGCCAGCAGCAATGGCAATCAGCCCCAGCATTTT. Translation gives CASSNGNQPQHF.

As to this clonotype: A junction boundary mismatches the germline segment, possibly from a read error. The chain carries TRBV7-9 and TRBJ1-3; D perhaps matches TRBD1 (6 bases). This CDR3 is built from 15 residues. CDR1 is SEHNR and CDR2 is FQNEAQ in the germline V gene (reference sequence). CDR3 residues: CASRCGTQSGNTRYF. The DNA for the CDR3 is TGTGCCAGCAGGTGCGGGACACAATCTGGAAACACCAGATATTTT.

This clonotype was observed a few times. The chain carries TRBV6-2 or TRBV6-3 and TRBJ1-5, with 7 positions matching TRBD1. Germline CDR1 and CDR2: MNHEY and SVGEGT. With 5 bases clipped from V and 2 bases from J, the junction kept 6 bases outside the gene matches. The CDR3 is 15 residues long. CDR3 nucleotides: TGTGCCAGCAGTGAGGGGACAGTGGGCAATCAGCCCCAGCATTTT. Protein product: CASSEGTVGNQPQHF.

This clonotype came up a few times. The chain links TRBV19 to TRBJ1-4, with TRBD1 matching over 11 bases. CDR3 length equals 16 residues. Germline values: CDR1 LNHDA, CDR2 SQIVND (reference sequence). The ends lost 3 bases at V and 8 bases at J; junction bases unmatched: 8. The DNA for the CDR3 is TGTGCCAGTAGTATGGGACAGGGGGTAGAAGAGGAAAAACTGTTTTTT. Translation gives CASSMGQGVEEEKLFF. Full variable domain (missing parts from reference TRBV19 and TRBJ1-4): DGGITQSPKYLFRKEGQNVTLSCEQNLNHDAMYWYRQDPGQGLRLIYYSQIVNDFQKGDIAEGYSVSREKKESFPLTVTSAQKNPTAFYLCASSMGQGVEEEKLFFGSGTQLSVL.

CDR3 DNA: TGTGCCAGCAGTATCACCTGGGGGGCCCACGAGCAGTACTTC. Amino acid sequence: CASSITWGAHEQYF. V gene TRBV28 combines with J gene TRBJ2-7; tentatively, D is TRBD1 or TRBD2 (6 bases each). The germline CDR1 and CDR2 sequences are MDHEN and SYDVKM. The V end lost 5 bases, the J end lost 5 bases, and 16 bases lay between the germline ends. The CDR3 runs to 14 residues.

The CDR3, as DNA: TGTGCCAGTGGACAGTTAGGCTACGAGCAGTACTTC. This encodes CASGQLGYEQYF. The chain has TRBV2 and TRBJ2-7; D is perhaps TRBD1 (6 bases). The V gene lost 9 bases and the J gene lost 3 bases, with 12 bases spanning the gap. CDR1 is SNHLY, CDR2 FYNNEI, per germline. The CDR3 covers 12 residues.